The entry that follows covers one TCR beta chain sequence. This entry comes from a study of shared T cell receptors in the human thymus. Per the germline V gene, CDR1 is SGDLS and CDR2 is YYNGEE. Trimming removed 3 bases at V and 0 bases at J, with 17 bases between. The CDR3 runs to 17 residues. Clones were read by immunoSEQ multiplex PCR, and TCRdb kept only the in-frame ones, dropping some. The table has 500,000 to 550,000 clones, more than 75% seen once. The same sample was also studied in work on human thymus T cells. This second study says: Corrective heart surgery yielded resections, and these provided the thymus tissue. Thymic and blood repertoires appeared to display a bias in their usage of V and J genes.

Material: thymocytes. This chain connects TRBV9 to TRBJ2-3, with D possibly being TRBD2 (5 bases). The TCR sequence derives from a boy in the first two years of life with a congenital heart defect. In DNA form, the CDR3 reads TGTGCCAGCAGCGCAGACTTTGCTAGCTGTAGCACAGATACGCAGTATTTT. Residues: CASSADFASCSTDTQYF.